The 8 T cell receptor beta chains given below trace back to one sample, sequenced in a study of molecular identifiers for immune sequencing clone quantification. Each CDR3 protein is one row after TCRdb ran MiXCR on the PCR reads. The sample lists 460,000 or so distinct CDR3 sequences, around 23% occurring once. Sequences were obtained from naive CD8+ T cells from blood, with Jurkat cell RNA spiked in. Documented subset: FACS-sorted CD8+CD4-CCR7+CD45RA+ naive T cells. All receptors come from a human donor in good health. Some libraries in this study had Jurkat cell RNA spiked in.

This clonotype was seen a few times. The genes are TRBV27 and TRBJ2-2; D is possibly TRBD2 (5 bases). Germline V gene data show CDR1 as MNHEY and CDR2 as SMNVEV (reference sequence). The ends were cut back, 5 bases at V and 6 bases at J, with 19 bases in the middle. This CDR3 contains 16 residues. The CDR3 reads CASSDGLRARSGELFF. DNA for the CDR3: TGTGCCAGCAGTGACGGACTGCGGGCGAGGTCCGGGGAGCTGTTTTTT.

This clonotype has ten or more counts. The junction differs from germline at one of its ends, possibly a read error. The chain employs TRBV4-3 and TRBJ2-3; D uncertain. The CDR3 sequence is 13 residues long. Per germline, CDR1 LGHNA and CDR2 YSLEER. The CDR3 loop reads CASSQGLTDTQYF. The CDR3 region has the DNA TGTGCCAGCAGCCAAGGTTTGACAGATACGCAGTATTTT.

The chain recombines TRBV10-3 with TRBJ2-7; no clear D gene. V lost 1 base and J lost 0, with 16 bases in between. This CDR3 comprises 17 residues. Germline assignment: CDR1 ENHRY and CDR2 SYGVKD. The CDR3 protein is CAISELRQRPSSYEQYF. The CDR3, as DNA: TGTGCCATCAGTGAGTTAAGGCAGCGCCCGAGCTCCTACGAGCAGTACTTC.

This clonotype has a count of ten or more. The genes are TRBV27 and TRBJ1-5; possibly TRBD1 for D (5 bases). The V and J ends lost 8 bases and 1 base respectively, with 18 bases between them. This CDR3 is 16 amino acids long. Germline loops: CDR1 MNHEY, CDR2 SMNVEV (reference sequence). The CDR3 region is CASSGSRAGSNQPQHF. DNA for the CDR3: TGTGCCAGCTCAGGGAGTCGCGCGGGGAGCAATCAGCCCCAGCATTTT.

This clonotype was seen more than once but under ten times. V is TRBV24-1 and J is TRBJ2-2; 9 bases align to TRBD2. CDR3 size: 16 residues. Germline V CDR1 and CDR2: KGHDR, SFDVKD. The V and J ends lost 1 base and 8 bases, in that order; junction bases with no gene match: 7. The DNA of the CDR3 is TGTGCCACCAGTGATTTACGCGGGGGGGCTCAGGGGGAGCTGTTTTTT. The encoded protein is CATSDLRGGAQGELFF.

Comment on this clonotype: A much larger clone is a single base away; this may be a read error. This sequence joins TRBV7-8 and TRBJ2-3; TRBD2 aligns across 13 bases. V was clipped by 5 bases and J by 0 bases; unmatched bases: 5. Germline V gene sequence: CDR1 SGHVS, CDR2 FQNEAQ. The CDR3 is 17 amino acids. The CDR3 loop is CASSKRTSGGSTDTQYF. The CDR3 nucleotides read TGTGCCAGCAGCAAGCGGACTAGCGGGGGTAGCACAGATACGCAGTATTTT.

This clonotype occurred many times. The genes are TRBV5-4 and TRBJ2-5, with 7 bases that match TRBD1. The junction had 13 bases not matched to a gene; V was cut back by 3 bases and J by 5 bases. The CDR3 has 16 residues. The germline V gene has CDR1 SGHNT and CDR2 YYREEE (reference sequence). CDR3 sequence (DNA): TGTGCCAGCAGCTCCGGGACAGCCTCACGAGGGGAGACCCAGTACTTC. As protein: CASSSGTASRGETQYF.

This clonotype was found a few times. The chain is built from TRBV7-2 and TRBJ2-7; D is ambiguous. The CDR3 covers 13 residues. V lost 5 bases and J lost 6, with 14 bases in between. From germline, CDR1 is SGHTA and CDR2 FQGNSA. The CDR3 DNA follows: TGTGCCAGCAGCCCCGAAATGGGTCTCGAGCAGTACTTC. It specifies CASSPEMGLEQYF.